This T cell receptor beta chain was sequenced for a study of blood T cell repertoires in COVID-19. The overall study: Sites across the United States, Italy and Spain contributed samples from acute and convalescent COVID-19. The analysed material was cDNA or gDNA that came from T cells, B-cell-depleted T cells, or PBMCs.

This CDR3 is built from 16 residues. The germline V gene encodes CDR1 LGHDT and CDR2 YNNKEL (reference sequence). V lost 2 bases to trimming and J lost 5 bases, with 17 bases between them. This clone showed up just once. In the authors' methods: Reference gene primer amplification in the assay estimated nucleated cell counts. Method: immunoSEQ multiplex PCR; TCRdb's copy keeps in-frame clones and lacks some. V and J calls and clone size are as listed in that table; D and trimming were resolved from the DNA. This table has 150,000 to 200,000 clones, over 70% appearing once. Participants' reported clinical history set cohort assignment.

The source of this sequence is a man in his forties or fifties who had recovered from COVID-19. The rearrangement links TRBV3-1 (or the pseudogene TRBV3-2) to TRBJ2-3; maybe TRBD2 (5 bases). What was sequenced was PBMCs or T cells enriched from blood (not recorded which). The CDR3 bases are TGTGCCAGCAGCCAATTCCTCGCGGAGGTGGGAGATACGCAGTATTTT. Translating it yields CASSQFLAEVGDTQYF.